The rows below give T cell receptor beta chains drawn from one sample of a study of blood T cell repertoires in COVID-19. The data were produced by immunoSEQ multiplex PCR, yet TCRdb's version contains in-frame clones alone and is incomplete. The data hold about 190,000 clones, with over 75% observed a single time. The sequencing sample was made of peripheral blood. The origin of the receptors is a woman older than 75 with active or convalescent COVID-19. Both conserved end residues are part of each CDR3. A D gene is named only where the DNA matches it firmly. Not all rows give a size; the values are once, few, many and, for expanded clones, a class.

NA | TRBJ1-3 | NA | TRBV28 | CASSWSGSSGNTIYF | TGTGCCAGCAGTTGGTCCGGTTCTTCTGGAAACACCATATATTTT
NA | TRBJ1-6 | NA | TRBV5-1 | CASSFREDSPLHF | TGCGCCAGCAGCTTCCGAGAAGATTCACCCCTCCACTTT
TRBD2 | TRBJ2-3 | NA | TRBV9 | CASSPGLAGARDTQYF | TGTGCCAGCAGTCCTGGACTAGCGGGGGCTAGGGATACGCAGTATTTT
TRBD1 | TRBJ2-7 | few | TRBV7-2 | CASSLTTGTGGSEQYF | TGTGCCAGCAGCTTAACCACTGGGACAGGGGGAAGCGAGCAGTACTTC
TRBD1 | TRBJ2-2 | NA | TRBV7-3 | CASSPRQGMNTGELFF | TGTGCCAGCAGCCCTCGACAGGGGATGAACACCGGGGAGCTGTTTTTT
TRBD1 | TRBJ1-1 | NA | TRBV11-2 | CASSSLTGGVTEAFF | TGTGCCAGCAGCTCCTTAACAGGGGGGGTCACTGAAGCTTTCTTT
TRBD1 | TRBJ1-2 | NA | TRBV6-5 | CASSYVGQGDYGYTF | TGTGCCAGCAGTTACGTGGGACAGGGGGATTATGGCTACACCTTC
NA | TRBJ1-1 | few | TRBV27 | CASSFHTRRRGTEAFF | TGTGCCAGCAGTTTCCATACGCGACGTCGGGGAACTGAAGCTTTCTTT
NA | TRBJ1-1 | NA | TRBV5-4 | CASSSPSEAFF | TGTGCCAGCAGCTCCCCATCTGAAGCTTTCTTT
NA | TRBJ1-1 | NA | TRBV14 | CASSRRTEAFF | TGTGCCAGCAGCCGGAGGACTGAAGCTTTCTTT
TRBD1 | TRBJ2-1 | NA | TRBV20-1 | CSARGGQGKVF | TGCAGTGCGAGGGGCGGACAGGGAAAGGTCTTC
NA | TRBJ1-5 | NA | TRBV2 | CASSRRGVHQPQHF | TGTGCCAGCAGTAGGAGGGGTGTACATCAGCCCCAGCATTTT
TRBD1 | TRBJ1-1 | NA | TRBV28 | CASSGGQGSTEAFF | TGTGCCAGCAGTGGGGGACAGGGAAGCACTGAAGCTTTCTTT
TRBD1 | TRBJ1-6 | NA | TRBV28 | CASSTPDRGGTPLHF | TGTGCCAGCAGTACACCGGACAGGGGAGGTACACCCCTCCACTTT
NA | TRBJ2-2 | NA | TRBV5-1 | CASRGEVGTGELFF | TGCGCCAGCAGAGGGGAGGTTGGGACCGGGGAGCTGTTTTTT
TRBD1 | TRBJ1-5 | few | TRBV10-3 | CAISEDRVGNQPQHF | TGTGCCATCAGTGAAGACAGGGTCGGCAATCAGCCCCAGCATTTT
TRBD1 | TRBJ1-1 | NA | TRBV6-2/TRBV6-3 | CASSTGTGGRTEAFF | TGTGCCAGCAGTACCGGGACAGGGGGCAGAACTGAAGCTTTCTTT
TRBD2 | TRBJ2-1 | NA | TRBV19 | CASRQTSLGRIGNEQFF | TGTGCCAGCCGACAGACTAGCTTAGGAAGAATAGGGAATGAGCAGTTCTTC
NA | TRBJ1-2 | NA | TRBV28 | CASSGGGYGYTF | TGTGCCAGCTCGGGAGGGGGATATGGCTACACCTTC
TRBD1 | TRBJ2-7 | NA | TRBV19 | CASSGGQGYPYEQYF | TGTGCCAGTAGCGGGGGACAGGGGTACCCCTACGAGCAGTACTTC
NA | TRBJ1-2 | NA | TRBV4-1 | CASSQARLGPAYGYTF | TGCGCCAGCAGCCAGGCTCGGCTGGGGCCCGCCTATGGCTACACCTTC
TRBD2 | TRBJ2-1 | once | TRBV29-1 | CSVEGLAGEGGKQFF | TGCAGCGTTGAAGGACTAGCGGGGGAAGGGGGAAAGCAGTTCTTC
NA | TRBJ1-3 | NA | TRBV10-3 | CAIRSDSSGNTIYF | TGTGCCATCAGATCCGACAGCTCTGGAAACACCATATATTTT
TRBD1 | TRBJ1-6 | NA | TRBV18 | CASSPLRTGGATLSPLHF | TGTGCCAGCTCACCACTCAGAACAGGGGGCGCAACCCTTTCACCCCTCCACTTT
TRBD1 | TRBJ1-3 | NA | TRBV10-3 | CAIIETGGFSGNTIYF | TGTGCCATCATAGAGACAGGGGGCTTCTCTGGAAACACCATATATTTT
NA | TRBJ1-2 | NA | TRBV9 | CASSVGEGVGNYGYTF | TGTGCCAGCAGCGTAGGGGAGGGGGTTGGGAACTATGGCTACACCTTC
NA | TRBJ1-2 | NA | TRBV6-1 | CASSESQGRNGYTF | TGTGCCAGCAGTGAATCCCAGGGCAGAAATGGCTACACCTTC
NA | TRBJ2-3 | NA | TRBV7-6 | CASSLSVQGSTDTQYF | TGTGCCAGCAGCTTATCCGTGCAGGGTAGCACAGATACGCAGTATTTT
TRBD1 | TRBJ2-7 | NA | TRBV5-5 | CASSPTGTGRYEQYF | TGTGCCAGCAGCCCAACCGGGACAGGGAGATACGAGCAGTACTTC
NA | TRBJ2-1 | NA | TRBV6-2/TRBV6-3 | CASSYPVGALIFSYNEQFF | TGTGCCAGCAGTTACCCCGTGGGGGCCCTAATATTTTCCTACAATGAGCAGTTCTTC
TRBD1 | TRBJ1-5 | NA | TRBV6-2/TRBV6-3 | CASSQTGNYQPQHF | TGTGCCAGCAGCCAGACAGGGAACTATCAGCCCCAGCATTTT
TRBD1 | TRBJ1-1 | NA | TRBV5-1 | CASSPGTGGAWYTEAFF | TGCGCCAGCAGCCCTGGGACAGGGGGCGCCTGGTACACTGAAGCTTTCTTT
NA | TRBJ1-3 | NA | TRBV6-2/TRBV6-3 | CASSYTGDSGNTIYF | TGTGCCAGCAGTTACACCGGGGACTCTGGAAACACCATATATTTT
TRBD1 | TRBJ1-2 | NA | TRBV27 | CASSFMAGGMGNYGYTF | TGTGCCAGCAGTTTCATGGCAGGGGGCATGGGGAACTATGGCTACACCTTC